Each of the 29 T cell receptor beta chains below was sequenced from the same sample in a study of early stage breast cancer tumors. Profiled with immunoSEQ multiplex PCR; TCRdb holds only in-frame clones, not every one. The table lists about 7,900 clones, approximately 66% of them singletons. Material: breast tumor tissue. All receptors come from a person in their 70s with breast cancer.

This clone was detected a few times. V and J are TRBV6-1 and TRBJ2-1, with 15 nucleotides matching TRBD2. The CDR3 consists of 17 residues. The junction had 8 bases not matched to a gene; V was cut back by 3 bases and J by 8 bases. Germline CDR1 MNHNS, CDR2 SASEGT. CDR3 protein: CASSDSWTSGGAHEQFF. CDR3 bases: TGTGCCAGCAGTGATAGCTGGACTAGCGGGGGGGCTCATGAGCAGTTCTTC.

This clone was seen only a few times. The CDR3 coding sequence is TGTGCCAGCAGTGCCCCCGGGGTACGTAGTGAAGCTTTCTTT. It is translated as CASSAPGVRSEAFF. V gene TRBV28 combines with J gene TRBJ1-1, with D hard to call. Germline V CDR1 and CDR2: MDHEN, SYDVKM. This CDR3 comprises 14 residues. V lost 5 bases to trimming and J lost 7 bases, with 17 bases between them.

This chain uses TRBV19 with TRBJ2-3; D not resolved. The CDR3 contains 13 residues. The germline CDR1 and CDR2 sequences are LNHDA and SQIVND (reference sequence). V shed 8 bases and J shed 2 bases, with 11 bases lying between them. The CDR3 loop reads CASSRVTTDTQYF. CDR3 nucleotides: TGTGCCAGTTCCCGGGTAACCACAGATACGCAGTATTTT.

The V gene is TRBV4-1, the J gene TRBJ2-1, with D possibly matching TRBD1 (6 bases). There are 15 residues in the CDR3. Between the trimmed V and J ends, which lost 4 bases and 3 bases, there was a span of 13 bases. Germline CDR1 is MGHRA and CDR2 is YSYEKL. The CDR3 protein is CASSLTPTGYNEQFF. For the CDR3, the DNA is TGCGCCAGCAGCCTCACACCGACAGGCTACAATGAGCAGTTCTTC.

Written as DNA, the CDR3 is TGTGCCAGCAGTGACGGACAGGGGGCAGATACGCAGTATTTT. It encodes CASSDGQGADTQYF. V is TRBV6-4 and J is TRBJ2-3; 10 positions match TRBD1. The CDR3 extends over 14 amino acids. Germline V CDR1 and CDR2: MRHNA, SNTAGT. V lost 2 bases, J lost 4 bases, and 0 bases stayed unmatched.

Judged by abundance, this clone is large. The chain recombines TRBV30 with TRBJ2-1, with TRBD2 identical over 10 bases. V gave up 5 bases and J gave up 4 bases; unmatched junction bases: 5. The germline V gene has CDR1 GTSNPN and CDR2 SVGIG (reference sequence). The CDR3 is 14 residues long. CDR3 nucleotide sequence: TGTGCCTGGTTAGCGGGGGGTGTGTACAATGAGCAGTTCTTC. This codes for CAWLAGGVYNEQFF.

This clone was detected only once. V usage is TRBV7-3 and J usage is TRBJ2-1; TRBD1 matches at 7 bases. Trimming removed 7 bases from V and 4 bases from J; junction bases left unmatched: 7. Germline-derived CDR1 and CDR2 are SGHTA and FQGTGA. This CDR3 is 14 amino acids long. The CDR3 loop is CASTRGGEYNEQFF. The CDR3 DNA is TGTGCCAGCACCCGAGGGGGCGAGTACAATGAGCAGTTCTTC.

This chain uses TRBV29-1 with TRBJ1-1; TRBD1 agrees at 8 bases. Germline CDR1 SQVTM, CDR2 ANQGSEA. This CDR3 has 14 residues. V gave up 4 bases and J gave up 4 bases; unmatched junction bases: 8. The CDR3 DNA follows: TGCAGCGTTGTAGGGCAGGGGGCGCTCACTGAAGCTTTCTTT. The encoded protein is CSVVGQGALTEAFF. Supplemented by reference TRBV29-1 and TRBJ1-1, the full variable domain reads SAVISQKPSRDICQRGTSLTIQCQVDSQVTMMFWYRQQPGQSLTLIATANQGSEATYESGFVIDKFPISRPNLTFSTLTVSNMSPEDSSIYLCSVVGQGALTEAFFGQGTRLTVV.

This clone was found a few times. V is TRBV27 and J is TRBJ2-1, with 12 bases aligning to TRBD1. The junction had 4 bases not matched to a gene; V was cut back by 3 bases and J by 7 bases. The V gene's germline CDR1 is MNHEY and CDR2 SMNVEV (reference sequence). CDR3 size: 15 residues. The CDR3 region is CASSFGDRGRNEQFF. The CDR3 DNA is TGTGCCAGCAGTTTTGGGGACAGGGGGCGGAATGAGCAGTTCTTC.

The chain employs TRBV5-6 and TRBJ2-3; 7 positions match TRBD2. The CDR3 consists of 15 residues. Germline CDR1 and CDR2: SGHDT and YYEEEE. After removal of 1 base from V and 6 bases from J, the junction contained 8 bases not matched to a gene. CDR3 sequence reads: CASSLRLWGGDTQYF. The CDR3, as DNA: TGTGCCAGCAGCTTGAGGTTGTGGGGGGGGGATACGCAGTATTTT.

V and J are TRBV28 and TRBJ1-1; the match to TRBD1 covers 10 bases. This CDR3 spans 15 amino acids. V lost 4 bases, J lost 6 bases, and 8 bases stayed unmatched. The germline CDR1 and CDR2 sequences are MDHEN and SYDVKM. CDR3 DNA sequence: TGTGCCAGCAGTTCAGTAGGGACAGGGGCCCCTGAAGCTTTCTTT. Translating it yields CASSSVGTGAPEAFF.

J is TRBJ2-1 and V is TRBV7-2; possibly TRBD2 for D (6 bases). Germline-derived CDR1 and CDR2 are SGHTA and FQGNSA. Trimming removed 5 bases from V and 8 bases from J, with 10 bases in between. CDR3 length: 12 amino acids. The CDR3 protein is CASSASGHEQFF. CDR3 nucleotide sequence: TGTGCCAGCAGCGCAAGCGGGCATGAGCAGTTCTTC.

The genes are TRBV2 and TRBJ1-1, with a tentative D call TRBD1 (6 bases). The germline V gene encodes CDR1 SNHLY and CDR2 FYNNEI. Trimming cost V 5 bases and J 3 bases, with 16 bases left between them. The CDR3 runs 15 residues. The CDR3 spells CASSFGGGLYTEAFF. The CDR3 DNA is TGTGCCAGCAGTTTCGGCGGGGGGCTATACACTGAAGCTTTCTTT.

This chain uses TRBV6-1 with TRBJ2-7; D gene ambiguous. Deletions cut 3 bases from V and 5 bases from J, with 8 bases between. Germline CDR1 is MNHNS and CDR2 is SASEGT. The CDR3 totals 12 residues. The CDR3 protein is CASSDFRDEQYF. The CDR3 bases are TGTGCCAGCAGTGATTTCCGAGACGAGCAGTACTTC.

The chain carries TRBV9 and TRBJ2-7; D not certain. Looked up from germline, CDR1 is SGDLS and CDR2 is YYNGEE. CDR3 length equals 12 residues. V was shortened by 4 bases and J by 6 bases, with 11 bases between the two germline ends. The CDR3 nucleotides read TGTGCCAGCAGCCGTCAAATCGGCGAGCAGTACTTC. It encodes CASSRQIGEQYF.

The genes are TRBV5-1 and TRBJ1-2; 9 nucleotides line up with TRBD1. The V segment lost 4 bases and the J segment 6 bases; nucleotides outside the gene matches: 7. The germline V gene has CDR1 SGHRS and CDR2 YFSETQ. This CDR3 has 14 amino acids. The CDR3 is CASSRVQGANGYTF. CDR3 in DNA: TGCGCCAGCAGCCGGGTACAGGGGGCGAATGGCTACACCTTC.

This chain connects TRBV4-3 to TRBJ2-2, with TRBD1 matching 9 bases. In germline, CDR1 is LGHNA, CDR2 YSLEER. With V trimmed by 3 bases and J by 1 base, 6 bases remained unmatched. This CDR3 region has 17 residues. This chain's CDR3 is CASSHPSTGGNTGELFF. The CDR3 region has the DNA TGCGCCAGCAGCCATCCATCGACAGGGGGGAACACCGGGGAGCTGTTTTTT.

This rearrangement joins TRBV7-3 to TRBJ2-6; possible D gene TRBD1, 6 bases. This CDR3 has 15 residues. V lost 6 bases to trimming and J lost 2 bases, with 11 bases between them. The germline V gene has CDR1 SGHTA and CDR2 FQGTGA. CDR3 coding DNA: TGTGCCAGCAGTTCCACAGGGCCTGGGGCCAACGTCCTGACTTTC. This encodes CASSSTGPGANVLTF.

This chain uses TRBV14 with TRBJ2-3, with D possibly TRBD1 on 7 matching bases. CDR3 length: 17 residues. Trimming cost V 4 bases and J 0 bases, with 17 bases left between them. CDR1 and CDR2 (germline): SGHDN, FVKESK. The CDR3 protein is CASSLGGGRYSTDTQYF. CDR3 in DNA: TGTGCCAGCAGCCTTGGAGGGGGCCGATATAGCACAGATACGCAGTATTTT.

The chain links TRBV9 to TRBJ2-3; 10 bases line up with TRBD2. Germline lookup yields CDR1 SGDLS and CDR2 YYNGEE. This CDR3 is built from 18 residues. The V segment lost 3 bases and the J segment 2 bases; nucleotides outside the gene matches: 12. This chain's CDR3 is CASSARSLAGDFTDTQYF. Written as DNA, the CDR3 is TGTGCCAGCAGCGCCCGCTCCCTAGCGGGGGACTTCACAGATACGCAGTATTTT.

The V call is TRBV30, the J call TRBJ2-1, with D possibly TRBD2 on 6 matching bases. This CDR3 contains 17 residues. The V end was cut by 0 bases, the J end by 6 bases, with 21 bases between. Germline CDR1 and CDR2: GTSNPN and SVGIG (reference sequence). This CDR3 is CAWSVKGRGKVPNEQFF. Written as DNA, the CDR3 is TGTGCCTGGAGTGTAAAAGGGCGGGGCAAGGTTCCCAATGAGCAGTTCTTC.

About this clone itself: One end of the junction fails to match germline, which may point to a read error. This chain connects TRBV7-2 to TRBJ2-3, with 7 bases fitting TRBD2. Germline CDR1 reads SGHTA; CDR2 reads FQGNSA. CDR3 length: 12 amino acids. As DNA, the CDR3 is TGTGCCAGCAGCTCCCCCCCAGCTAGCGGCCATTTT. Protein sequence: CASSSPPASGHF.

This chain links TRBV5-1 with TRBJ2-7, with TRBD2 identical over 9 bases. The V and J ends lost 0 bases and 4 bases, in that order; junction bases with no gene match: 8. From germline, CDR1 is SGHRS and CDR2 YFSETQ. This CDR3 has 16 residues. Here the CDR3 reads CASSLEPAGGRYEQYF. CDR3 coding DNA: TGCGCCAGCAGCTTGGAGCCAGCGGGGGGCAGATACGAGCAGTACTTC.

Here the CDR3 reads CASRGSGGRHNEQFF. For the CDR3, the DNA is TGTGCCAGTAGGGGTAGCGGGGGGAGACACAATGAGCAGTTCTTC. This sequence joins TRBV19 and TRBJ2-1; 10 bases line up with TRBD2. The junction had 7 bases not matched to a gene; V was cut back by 6 bases and J by 5 bases. Germline V gene lookup returns CDR1 LNHDA and CDR2 SQIVND (reference sequence). The length of the CDR3 is 15 residues.

This chain uses TRBV27 with TRBJ1-1; D is undetermined. The CDR3 runs to 13 residues. V was trimmed by 3 bases and J by 2 bases, leaving 7 bases between them. The germline gives CDR1 MNHEY, CDR2 SMNVEV (reference sequence). CDR3 in DNA: TGTGCCAGCAGTTTTACAGCTAACACTGAAGCTTTCTTT. This codes for CASSFTANTEAFF.

V and J are TRBV19 and TRBJ1-3; 10 bases agree with TRBD1. This CDR3 contains 14 residues. CDR1 LNHDA and CDR2 SQIVND come from the germline V gene (reference sequence). With 7 bases clipped from V and 2 bases from J, the junction kept 2 bases outside the gene matches. In nucleotides, the CDR3 is TGTGCCAGTACCGACAGGGGGCCTGGAAACACCATATATTTT. It yields the protein CASTDRGPGNTIYF. The full variable domain, with the rest looked up from reference TRBV19 and TRBJ1-3, is DGGITQSPKYLFRKEGQNVTLSCEQNLNHDAMYWYRQDPGQGLRLIYYSQIVNDFQKGDIAEGYSVSREKKESFPLTVTSAQKNPTAFYLCASTDRGPGNTIYFGEGSWLTVV.

Relative to its sample, this clone is medium-sized. The chain joins TRBV4-2 to TRBJ1-6, with unresolved D. The CDR3 contains 14 residues. Trimming removed 0 bases at V and 13 bases at J, with 13 bases between. Looked up from germline, CDR1 is LGHNA and CDR2 is YNFKEQ. CDR3 bases: TGTGCCAGCAGCCAAGAGGGAGAGGGTTGGCCCCTCCACTTT. Protein: CASSQEGEGWPLHF.

The chain uses TRBV2 and TRBJ2-3, with no clear D. Per germline, CDR1 SNHLY and CDR2 FYNNEI. The CDR3 sequence is 11 residues long. V gave up 7 bases and J gave up 6 bases, with 8 bases separating them. This CDR3 is CASIEMDTQYF. Written as DNA, the CDR3 is TGTGCCAGCATCGAGATGGATACGCAGTATTTT.

CDR3 sequence (DNA): TGTGCCAGCAGTGGCGGGGGCCGGGATACGCAGTATTTT. Translated, it gives CASSGGGRDTQYF. The chain has TRBV25-1 and TRBJ2-3; possibly TRBD2 for D (7 bases). This CDR3 spans 13 amino acids. Trimming left V 4 bases short and J 6 bases short, with 11 bases between. The germline gives CDR1 MGHDK, CDR2 SYGVNS.